This TCR beta chain originates from a study of shared clonotypes between healthy human individuals. Loaded into unsorted PBMC replicate PCRs was around 300 ng DNA, 25,000 to 30,000 T cell genomes. Using ten immunoSEQ deep assay plates, investigators sequenced unsorted PBMC DNA. Source study methods: From ImmunoSEQ came sequences covering only the junction and carrying no quality scores, so filtering differed. Only in-frame clones appear in the TCRdb table, and some are missing; sequencing was by immunoSEQ multiplex PCR. That table is the source of V, J and clone size, and D and trimming were worked out from the DNA. The sample has about 480,000 clones, 75% to 80% seen once; the top ten hold approximately 12%. The CDR3 is 14 residues long. CDR1 and CDR2 from the germline V gene are SQVTM and ANQGSEA. V dropped 2 bases and J dropped 4; count of bases not matched to a gene: 5.

The sample comprised PBMCs. This TCR came from a woman in her forties in good health. Some clones in this sample may be carry-over from other donors' samples. The chain combines TRBV29-1 with TRBJ1-1; the match to TRBD1 covers 9 bases. The CDR3 region has the DNA TGCAGCGTTGAAACAGGGGGCGCGGGCACTGAAGCTTTCTTT. Its protein is CSVETGGAGTEAFF. The variable domain in full, with the rest retrieved from reference TRBV29-1 and TRBJ1-1, is SAVISQKPSRDICQRGTSLTIQCQVDSQVTMMFWYRQQPGQSLTLIATANQGSEATYESGFVIDKFPISRPNLTFSTLTVSNMSPEDSSIYLCSVETGGAGTEAFFGQGTRLTVV.